The T cell receptor (beta chain) under discussion was sequenced for a study of shared clonotypes between healthy human individuals. On the study more broadly: CD8 memory received one plate per donor, CD8 naive two, CD4 memory three and CD4 naive three.

The CDR3 loop spans 13 amino acids. Trimming took 3 bases from V and 3 from J, leaving 6 bases between them. CDR1 is LNHDA, CDR2 SQIVND, per germline (reference sequence). Profiling relied on immunoSEQ multiplex PCR, and the TCRdb table lists in-frame clones only, not all of them. The sample shows about 380,000 clones, approximately 96% of them seen only once. The rearrangement joins TRBV19 to TRBJ2-1; unclear D gene. Sequencing was performed on memory CD8+ T cells sorted from blood. The subset: CD45RO+ cells pooled with CCR7-negative TemRA cells. This TCR derives from a young man in good health. The CDR3 DNA sequence: TGTGCCAGTAGTATTCACAACTACAATGAGCAGTTCTTC. Its protein product is CASSIHNYNEQFF.